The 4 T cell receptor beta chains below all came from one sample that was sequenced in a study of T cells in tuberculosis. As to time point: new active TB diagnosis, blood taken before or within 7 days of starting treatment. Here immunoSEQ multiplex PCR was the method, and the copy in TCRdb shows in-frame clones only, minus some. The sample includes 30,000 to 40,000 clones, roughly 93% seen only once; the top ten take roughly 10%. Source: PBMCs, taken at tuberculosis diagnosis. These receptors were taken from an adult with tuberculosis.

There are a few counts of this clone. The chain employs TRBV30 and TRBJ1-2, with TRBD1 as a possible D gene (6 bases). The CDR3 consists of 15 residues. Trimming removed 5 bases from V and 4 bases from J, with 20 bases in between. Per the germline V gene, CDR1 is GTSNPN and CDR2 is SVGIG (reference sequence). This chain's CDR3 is CAWGPRDMAGYGYTF. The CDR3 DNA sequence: TGTGCCTGGGGACCGAGGGACATGGCCGGCTATGGCTACACCTTC.

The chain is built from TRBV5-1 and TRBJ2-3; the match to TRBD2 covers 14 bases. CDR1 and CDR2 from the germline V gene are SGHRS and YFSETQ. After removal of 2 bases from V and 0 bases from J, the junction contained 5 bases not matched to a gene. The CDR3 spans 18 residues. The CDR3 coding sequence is TGCGCCAGCAGCTTAGGACTAGCGGGGGGTACTAGCACAGATACGCAGTATTTT. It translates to CASSLGLAGGTSTDTQYF.

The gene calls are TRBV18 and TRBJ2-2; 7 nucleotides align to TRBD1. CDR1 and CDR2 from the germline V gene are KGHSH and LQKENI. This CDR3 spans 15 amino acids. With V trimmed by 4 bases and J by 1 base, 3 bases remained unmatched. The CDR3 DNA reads TGTGCCAGCTCACGCCGGACAGGGAACACCGGGGAGCTGTTTTTT. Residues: CASSRRTGNTGELFF.

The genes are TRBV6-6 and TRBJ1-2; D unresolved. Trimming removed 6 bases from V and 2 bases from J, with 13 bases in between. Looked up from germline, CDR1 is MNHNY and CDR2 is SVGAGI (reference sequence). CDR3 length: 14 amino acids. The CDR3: CASSRSHGNYGYTF. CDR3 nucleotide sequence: TGTGCCAGCAGCCGCAGCCACGGGAACTATGGCTACACCTTC.